This entry lists 15 T cell receptor beta chains sequenced from one sample in a study of CD8 T cells in Susac syndrome (dated 2019 in TCRdb). Libraries came from the immunoSEQ multiplex PCR assay. RNA was extracted with the RNeasy kit and roughly 0.45 to 1 ug was reverse transcribed using random hexamers. TCRdb cleaned the public reads at Q25 with fastp, built clones with MiXCR and kept in-frame beta chains. Each entry is one CDR3 protein sequence, shown with its most common DNA and genes. The sample table records fewer than 85,000 distinct CDR3 sequences; around 94% of these occur just once. About 0.52% of the sample rests with the top ten. The specimen sequenced was CD8+ T cells from PBMCs. Receptors were obtained from a human donor with Susac syndrome.

This chain uses TRBV3-1 with TRBJ2-3; the D gene could be TRBD1 or TRBD2 (5 bases each). The CDR3 is 14 residues long. V was cut by 3 bases and J by 1 base, with 8 bases left in between. Germline CDR1 LGHDT, CDR2 YNNKEL (reference sequence). The chain's CDR3 is CASSHLGGTDTQYF. The CDR3 DNA is TGTGCCAGCAGCCACTTGGGGGGCACAGATACGCAGTATTTT.

The chain combines TRBV2 with TRBJ2-7; possible D gene TRBD1, 5 bases. From germline, CDR1 is SNHLY and CDR2 FYNNEI. The CDR3 runs to 11 residues. V lost 4 bases and J lost 5, with 6 bases in between. This CDR3 reads CASSGGNEQYF. CDR3 DNA: TGTGCCAGCAGTGGGGGCAACGAGCAGTACTTC.

This CDR3 reads CASSFGTSQETQYF. The CDR3, as DNA: TGTGCCAGCAGCTTTGGGACAAGCCAAGAGACCCAGTACTTC. The chain has TRBV5-4 and TRBJ2-5; the D gene is possibly TRBD1 (6 bases). The CDR3 spans 14 residues. Trimming stripped 2 bases from V and 1 base from J, with 9 bases between. In germline, CDR1 is SGHNT, CDR2 YYREEE (reference sequence).

The J gene is TRBJ2-1, the V gene TRBV7-9; 9 nucleotides match TRBD2. The CDR3 runs 17 residues. V was clipped by 4 bases and J by 4 bases; unmatched bases: 11. Germline lookup yields CDR1 SEHNR and CDR2 FQNEAQ (reference sequence). Here the CDR3 DNA reads TGTGCCAGCAGCTCCGGCCAGGGTAGCGGGAGTTACAATGAGCAGTTCTTC. As protein: CASSSGQGSGSYNEQFF.

V is TRBV29-1 and J is TRBJ2-2; D is undetermined. Germline V gene lookup returns CDR1 SQVTM and CDR2 ANQGSEA. V was cut by 6 bases and J by 5 bases, with 10 bases left in between. There are 12 residues in the CDR3. The chain's CDR3 is CSVAAVTGELFF. In DNA form, the CDR3 reads TGCAGCGTCGCGGCGGTGACCGGGGAGCTGTTTTTT.

The chain links TRBV7-9 to TRBJ2-3; 7 nucleotides align to TRBD1. The V and J ends lost 4 bases and 2 bases, in that order; junction bases with no gene match: 18. Germline V gene sequence: CDR1 SEHNR, CDR2 FQNEAQ (reference sequence). The CDR3 has 19 amino acids. CDR3 sequence (DNA): TGTGCCAGCAGCTCTCTTGCCGGGACAGAGTTTTCTTACACAGATACGCAGTATTTT. This translates into CASSSLAGTEFSYTDTQYF.

The V and J genes are TRBV7-9 and TRBJ2-3; unclear D gene. Germline V gene data show CDR1 as SEHNR and CDR2 as FQNEAQ (reference sequence). V was shortened by 4 bases and J by 4 bases, with 6 bases between the two germline ends. CDR3 length: 12 residues. The CDR3 bases are TGTGCCAGCAGCTCAGGATCAGATACGCAGTATTTT. Translating gives CASSSGSDTQYF.

Only one count was recorded for this clonotype. The V gene is TRBV6-2 or TRBV6-3, the J gene TRBJ2-7; TRBD1 is a possible D gene (6 bases). The CDR3 loop spans 14 amino acids. V was trimmed by 6 bases and J by 1 base, leaving 13 bases between them. Germline V gene lookup returns CDR1 MNHEY and CDR2 SVGEGT. CDR3: CASRWTEGSYEQYF. The CDR3 DNA is TGTGCCAGCAGGTGGACAGAAGGGTCCTACGAGCAGTACTTC.

The chain has TRBV9 and TRBJ2-3, with 8 nucleotides matching TRBD1. Germline trimming cut 3 bases from V and 6 bases from J; bases unmatched to any gene: 12. CDR3 length: 16 amino acids. Germline lookup yields CDR1 SGDLS and CDR2 YYNGEE. CDR3 sequence reads: CASSAPGTGPGDTQYF. CDR3 in DNA: TGTGCCAGCAGCGCACCGGGGACAGGCCCAGGGGATACGCAGTATTTT.

This rearrangement joins TRBV28 to TRBJ2-1; 7 nucleotides line up with TRBD1. J gave up 3 bases and V 4 bases, and 3 bases lay outside the gene matches. CDR3 length equals 14 residues. Looked up from germline, CDR1 is MDHEN and CDR2 is SYDVKM. CDR3 in amino acids: CASSSDRRYNEQFF. In DNA, the CDR3 is TGTGCCAGCAGTTCGGACAGGCGCTACAATGAGCAGTTCTTC.

The chain carries TRBV10-2 and TRBJ2-5; unclear D gene. CDR3 length: 13 residues. In germline, CDR1 is WSHSY, CDR2 SAAADI. The V gene lost 7 bases and the J gene lost 3 bases, with 12 bases spanning the gap. CDR3 bases: TGCGCCAGCAAAACGCTTCGGGAAGAGACCCAGTACTTC. Its protein is CASKTLREETQYF.

The chain is built from TRBV20-1 and TRBJ1-1; D remains unclear. V lost 5 bases, J lost 0 bases, and 1 base lay in between. This CDR3 region has 10 residues. CDR1 is DFQATT and CDR2 is SNEGSKA in the germline V gene (reference sequence). CDR3 DNA: TGCAGTGCTGTGAACACTGAAGCTTTCTTT. As protein: CSAVNTEAFF.

The chain uses TRBV12-3 or TRBV12-4 and TRBJ2-5; D is uncertain. The germline V and J ends were trimmed by 5 bases and 3 bases, with 16 bases remaining between them. This CDR3 is 15 amino acids long. This CDR3 reads CASSTLRGLKETQYF. The CDR3 DNA is TGTGCCAGCAGTACCCTTAGAGGCCTTAAAGAGACCCAGTACTTC.

V is TRBV7-2 and J is TRBJ2-7; 9 bases fit TRBD1. CDR1 is SGHTA, CDR2 FQGNSA, per germline. V was pared by 3 bases and J by 3 bases, with 3 bases of the junction left unmatched. This CDR3 is built from 14 residues. The CDR3 DNA is TGTGCCAGCAGCTTCGGGACAGGGTTCTACGAGCAGTACTTC. It yields the protein CASSFGTGFYEQYF.

The rearrangement uses TRBV4-1 and TRBJ1-1; 7 nucleotides agree with TRBD1. CDR1 is MGHRA and CDR2 is YSYEKL in the germline V gene. CDR3 length equals 14 residues. V was clipped by 1 base and J by 4 bases; unmatched bases: 3. DNA of the CDR3: TGCGCCAGCAGCCAAGGACAGGGAGGCACTGAAGCTTTCTTT. This translates into CASSQGQGGTEAFF.